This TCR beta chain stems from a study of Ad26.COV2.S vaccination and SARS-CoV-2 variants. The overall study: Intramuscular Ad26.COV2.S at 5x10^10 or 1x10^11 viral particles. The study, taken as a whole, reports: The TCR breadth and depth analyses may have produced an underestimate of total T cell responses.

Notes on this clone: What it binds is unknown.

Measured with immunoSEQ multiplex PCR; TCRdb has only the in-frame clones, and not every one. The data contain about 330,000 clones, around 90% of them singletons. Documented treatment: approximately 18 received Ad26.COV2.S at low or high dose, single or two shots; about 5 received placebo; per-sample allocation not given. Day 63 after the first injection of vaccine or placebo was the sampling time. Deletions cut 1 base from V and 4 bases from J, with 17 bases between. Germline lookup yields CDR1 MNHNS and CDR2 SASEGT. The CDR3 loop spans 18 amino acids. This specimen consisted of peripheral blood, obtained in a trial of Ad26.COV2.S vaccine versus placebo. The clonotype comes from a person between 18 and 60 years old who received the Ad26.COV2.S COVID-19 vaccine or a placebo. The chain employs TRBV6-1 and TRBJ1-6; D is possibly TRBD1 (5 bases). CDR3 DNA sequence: TGTGCCAGCAGTGAAGTAGGGACTCCCCGTCCTTATAATTCACCCCTCCACTTT. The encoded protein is CASSEVGTPRPYNSPLHF.